Detailed here is one T cell receptor (beta chain). What it recognizes is unknown. Trimming at V came to 4 bases and at J to 4 bases, leaving 9 bases not matched to a gene. Per the germline V gene, CDR1 is LNHDA and CDR2 is SQIVND (reference sequence). The CDR3 has 17 residues. This sample was taken from a study of neoadjuvant anti-PD-1 for oral cavity cancer. Sequencing used immunoSEQ multiplex PCR; TCRdb keeps in-frame clones, though not all of them. The sample has approximately 83,000 clones, 70% to 85% seen once. Whole-study findings and limits: Treg/Th17 ratio rose with pretreatment blood and fell with post-treatment tumor TCRbeta clonality.

The sample was PBMCs, taken before nivolumab (anti-PD-1) treatment. The origin of this receptor is a person aged 35 to 85 with oral cavity squamous cell carcinoma. The rearrangement links TRBV19 to TRBJ2-2; TRBD2 matches at 10 bases. This CDR3 is CASSTLAGEVGTGELFF. CDR3 DNA sequence: TGTGCCAGTAGTACCCTAGCGGGAGAAGTGGGCACCGGGGAGCTGTTTTTT.